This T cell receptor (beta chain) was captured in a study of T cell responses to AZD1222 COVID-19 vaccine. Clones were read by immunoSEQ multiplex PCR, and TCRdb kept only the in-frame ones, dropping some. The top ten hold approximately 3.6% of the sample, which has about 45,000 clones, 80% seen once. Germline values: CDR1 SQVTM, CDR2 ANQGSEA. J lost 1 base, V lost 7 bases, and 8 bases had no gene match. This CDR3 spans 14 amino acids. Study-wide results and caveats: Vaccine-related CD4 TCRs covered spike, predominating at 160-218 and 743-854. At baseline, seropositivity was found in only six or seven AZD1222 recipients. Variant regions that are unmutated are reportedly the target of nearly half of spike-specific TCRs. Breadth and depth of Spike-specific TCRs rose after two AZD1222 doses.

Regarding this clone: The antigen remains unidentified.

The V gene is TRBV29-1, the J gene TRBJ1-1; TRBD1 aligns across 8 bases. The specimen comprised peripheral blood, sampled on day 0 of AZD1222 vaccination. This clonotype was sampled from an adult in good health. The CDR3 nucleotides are TGCAGCGCTGGGACAGGATTAGGGAACACTGAAGCTTTCTTT. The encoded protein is CSAGTGLGNTEAFF.